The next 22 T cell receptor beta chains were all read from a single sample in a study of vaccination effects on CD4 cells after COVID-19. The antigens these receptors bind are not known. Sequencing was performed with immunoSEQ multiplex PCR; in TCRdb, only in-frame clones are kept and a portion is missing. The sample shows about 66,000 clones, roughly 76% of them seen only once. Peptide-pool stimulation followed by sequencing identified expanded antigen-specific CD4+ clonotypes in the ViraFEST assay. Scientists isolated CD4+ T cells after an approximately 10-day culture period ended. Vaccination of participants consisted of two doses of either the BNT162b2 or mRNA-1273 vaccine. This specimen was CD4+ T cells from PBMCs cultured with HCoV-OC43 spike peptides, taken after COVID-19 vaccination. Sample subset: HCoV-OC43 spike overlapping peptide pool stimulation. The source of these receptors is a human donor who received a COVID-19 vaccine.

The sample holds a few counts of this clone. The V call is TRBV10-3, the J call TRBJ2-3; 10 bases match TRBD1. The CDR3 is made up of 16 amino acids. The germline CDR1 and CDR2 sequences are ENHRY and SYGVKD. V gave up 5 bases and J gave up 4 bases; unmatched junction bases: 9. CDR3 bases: TGTGCCATCAGTATAGCCGGGACAGGGGTGGCAGATACGCAGTATTTT. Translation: CAISIAGTGVADTQYF.

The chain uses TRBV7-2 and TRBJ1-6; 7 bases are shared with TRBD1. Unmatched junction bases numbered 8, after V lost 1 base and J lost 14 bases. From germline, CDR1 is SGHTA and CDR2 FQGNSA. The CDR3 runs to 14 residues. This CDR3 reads CASSLGGTEHTLHF. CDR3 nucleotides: TGTGCCAGCAGCTTAGGTGGGACAGAGCACACCCTCCACTTT. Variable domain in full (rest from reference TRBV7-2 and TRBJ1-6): GAGVSQSPSNKVTEKGKDVELRCDPISGHTALYWYRQSLGQGLEFLIYFQGNSAPDKSGLPSDRFSAERTGGSVSTLTIQRTQQEDSAVYLCASSLGGTEHTLHFGNGTRLTVT.

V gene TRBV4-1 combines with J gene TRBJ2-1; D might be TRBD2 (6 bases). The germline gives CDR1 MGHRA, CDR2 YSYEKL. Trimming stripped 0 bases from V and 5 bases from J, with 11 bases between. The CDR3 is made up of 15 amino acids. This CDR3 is CASSQERGRNNEQFF. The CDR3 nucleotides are TGCGCCAGCAGCCAAGAGCGGGGACGAAACAATGAGCAGTTCTTC.

Here the CDR3 DNA reads TGTGCCAGCAGCCAAGTCCGGGATTCACCCCTCCACTTT. Translated: CASSQVRDSPLHF. The rearrangement joins TRBV3-1 (or the pseudogene TRBV3-2) to TRBJ1-6; D uncertain. Between the trimmed V and J ends, which lost 1 base and 8 bases, there was a span of 6 bases. This CDR3 has 13 residues. Germline assignment: CDR1 LGHDT and CDR2 YNNKEL (reference sequence).

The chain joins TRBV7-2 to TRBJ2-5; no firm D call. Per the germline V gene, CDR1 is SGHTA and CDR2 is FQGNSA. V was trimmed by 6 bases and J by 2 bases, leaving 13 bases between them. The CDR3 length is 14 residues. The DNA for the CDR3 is TGTGCCAGCAGACCCGGACGTGCTCAAGAGACCCAGTACTTC. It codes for CASRPGRAQETQYF.

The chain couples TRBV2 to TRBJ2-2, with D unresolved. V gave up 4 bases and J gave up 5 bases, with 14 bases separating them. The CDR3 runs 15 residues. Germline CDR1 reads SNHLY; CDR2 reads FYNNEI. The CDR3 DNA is TGTGCCAGCAGTGTATCCCAGCCCTTAACCGGGGAGCTGTTTTTT. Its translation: CASSVSQPLTGELFF.

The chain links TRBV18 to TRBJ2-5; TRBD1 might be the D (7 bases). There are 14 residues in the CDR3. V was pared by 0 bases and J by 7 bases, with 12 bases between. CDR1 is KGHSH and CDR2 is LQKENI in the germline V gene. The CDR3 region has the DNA TGTGCCAGCTCACCACCGGCAGGGGGGCGGACCCAGTACTTC. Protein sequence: CASSPPAGGRTQYF. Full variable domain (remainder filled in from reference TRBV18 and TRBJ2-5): NAGVMQNPRHLVRRRGQEARLRCSPMKGHSHVYWYRQLPEEGLKFMVYLQKENIIDESGMPKERFSAEFPKEGPSILRIQQVVRGDSAAYFCASSPPAGGRTQYFGPGTRLLVL.

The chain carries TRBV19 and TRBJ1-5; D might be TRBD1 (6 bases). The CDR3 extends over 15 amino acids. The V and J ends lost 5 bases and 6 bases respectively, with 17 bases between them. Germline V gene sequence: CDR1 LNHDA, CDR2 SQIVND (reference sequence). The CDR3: CASSSGAVGSQPQHF. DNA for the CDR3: TGTGCCAGTAGTTCGGGGGCGGTAGGTAGTCAGCCCCAGCATTTT.

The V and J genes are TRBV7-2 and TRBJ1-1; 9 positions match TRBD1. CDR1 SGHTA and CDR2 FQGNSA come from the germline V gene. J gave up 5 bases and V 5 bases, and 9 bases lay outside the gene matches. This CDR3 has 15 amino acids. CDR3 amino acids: CASSHRQGERTEAFF. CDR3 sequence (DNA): TGTGCCAGCAGCCATCGACAGGGGGAGCGGACTGAAGCTTTCTTT.

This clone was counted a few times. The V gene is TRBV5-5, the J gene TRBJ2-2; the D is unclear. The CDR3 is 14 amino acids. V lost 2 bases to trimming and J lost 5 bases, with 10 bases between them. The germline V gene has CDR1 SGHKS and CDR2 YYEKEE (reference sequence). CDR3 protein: CASSLLGLTGELFF. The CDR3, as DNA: TGTGCCAGCAGCTTATTAGGGTTGACCGGGGAGCTGTTTTTT.

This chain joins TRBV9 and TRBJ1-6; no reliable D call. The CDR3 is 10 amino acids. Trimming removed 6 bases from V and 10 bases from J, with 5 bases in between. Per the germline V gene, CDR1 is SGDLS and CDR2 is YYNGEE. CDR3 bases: TGTGCCAGCAAGGTCTCACCCCTCCACTTT. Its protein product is CASKVSPLHF.

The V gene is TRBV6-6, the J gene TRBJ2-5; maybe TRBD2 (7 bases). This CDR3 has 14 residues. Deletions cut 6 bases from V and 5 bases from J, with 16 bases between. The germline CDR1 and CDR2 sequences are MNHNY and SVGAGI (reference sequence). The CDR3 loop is CASRESGGQETQYF. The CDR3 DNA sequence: TGTGCCAGCAGGGAATCGGGGGGCCAGGAGACCCAGTACTTC.

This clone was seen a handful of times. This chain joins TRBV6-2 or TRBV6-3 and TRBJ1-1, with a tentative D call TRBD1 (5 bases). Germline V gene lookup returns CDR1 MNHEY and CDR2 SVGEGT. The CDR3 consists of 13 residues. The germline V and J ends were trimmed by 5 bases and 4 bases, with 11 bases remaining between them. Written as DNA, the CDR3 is TGTGCCAGCAGTCAGGAGAGGGGCACTGAAGCTTTCTTT. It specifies CASSQERGTEAFF.

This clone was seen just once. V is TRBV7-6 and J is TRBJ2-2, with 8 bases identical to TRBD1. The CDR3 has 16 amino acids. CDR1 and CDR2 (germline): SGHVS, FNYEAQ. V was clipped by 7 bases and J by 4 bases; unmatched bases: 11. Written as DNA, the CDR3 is TGTGCCAGCACCAGATCCGGACAGGGCGGCACCGGGGAGCTGTTTTTT. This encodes CASTRSGQGGTGELFF.

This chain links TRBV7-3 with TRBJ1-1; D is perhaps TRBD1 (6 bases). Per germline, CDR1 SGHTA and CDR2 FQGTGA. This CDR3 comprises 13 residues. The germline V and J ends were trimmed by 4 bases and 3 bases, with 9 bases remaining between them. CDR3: CASSSQGDTEAFF. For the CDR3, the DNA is TGTGCCAGCAGCTCACAGGGCGACACTGAAGCTTTCTTT.

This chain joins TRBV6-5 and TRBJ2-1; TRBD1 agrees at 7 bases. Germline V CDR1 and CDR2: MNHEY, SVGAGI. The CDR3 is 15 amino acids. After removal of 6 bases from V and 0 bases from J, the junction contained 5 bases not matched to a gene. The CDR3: CASSLQGYSYNEQFF. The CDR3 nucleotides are TGTGCCAGCAGCCTACAGGGGTACTCCTACAATGAGCAGTTCTTC.

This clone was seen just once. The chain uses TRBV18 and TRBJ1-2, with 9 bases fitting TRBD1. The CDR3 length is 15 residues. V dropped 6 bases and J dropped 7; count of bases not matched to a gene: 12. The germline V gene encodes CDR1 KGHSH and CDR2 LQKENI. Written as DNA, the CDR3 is TGTGCCAGCTCTTCGCCCGGGACAGGGTCGGTTGGCTACACCTTC. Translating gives CASSSPGTGSVGYTF.

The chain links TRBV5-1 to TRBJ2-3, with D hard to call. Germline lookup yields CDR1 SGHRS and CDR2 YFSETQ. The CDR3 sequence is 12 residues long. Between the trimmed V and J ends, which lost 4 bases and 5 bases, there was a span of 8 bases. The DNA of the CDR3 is TGCGCCAGCAGCGCCGCTCTAGATACGCAGTATTTT. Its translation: CASSAALDTQYF.

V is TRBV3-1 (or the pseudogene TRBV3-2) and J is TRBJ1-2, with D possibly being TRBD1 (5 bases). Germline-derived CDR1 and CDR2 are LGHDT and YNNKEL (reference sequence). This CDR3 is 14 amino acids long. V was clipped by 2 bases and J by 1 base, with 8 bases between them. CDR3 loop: CASSQIGGNYGYTF. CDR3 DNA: TGTGCCAGCAGCCAAATCGGGGGTAACTATGGCTACACCTTC.

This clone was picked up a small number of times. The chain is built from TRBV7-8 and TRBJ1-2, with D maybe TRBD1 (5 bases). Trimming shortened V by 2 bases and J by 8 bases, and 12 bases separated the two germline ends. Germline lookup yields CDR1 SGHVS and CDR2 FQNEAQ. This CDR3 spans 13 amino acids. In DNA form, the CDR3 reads TGTGCCAGCAGCTTAAAGGCAGGGACCGGCTACACCTTC. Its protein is CASSLKAGTGYTF. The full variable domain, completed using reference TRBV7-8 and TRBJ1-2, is GAGVSQSPRYKVAKRGQDVALRCDPISGHVSLFWYQQALGQGPEFLTYFQNEAQLDKSGLPSDRFFAERPEGSVSTLKIQRTQQEDSAVYLCASSLKAGTGYTFGSGTRLTVV.

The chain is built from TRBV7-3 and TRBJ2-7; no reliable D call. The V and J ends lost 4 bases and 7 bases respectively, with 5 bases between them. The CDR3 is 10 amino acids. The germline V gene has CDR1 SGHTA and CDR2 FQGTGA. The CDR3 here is CASSSREQYV. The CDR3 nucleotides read TGTGCCAGCAGCTCTCGGGAGCAGTACGTC.

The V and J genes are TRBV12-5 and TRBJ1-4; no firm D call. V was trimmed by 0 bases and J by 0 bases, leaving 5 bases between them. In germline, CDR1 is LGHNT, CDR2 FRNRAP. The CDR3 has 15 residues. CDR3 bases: TGTGCTAGTGGTTTGGTAAAGGCAACTAATGAAAAACTGTTTTTT. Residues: CASGLVKATNEKLFF.